A selection of T cell receptor beta chains follows, all from one sample in a study of cytomegalovirus exposure and HLA in healthy donors. Assay: immunoSEQ multiplex PCR; the TCRdb copy retains only in-frame clones and omits some. The sample includes 100,000 or so clones, about 80% seen only once; the top ten take roughly 2.1%. Sequenced material: PBMCs. The receptors were gathered from a man in his thirties or forties in good health and CMV-seronegative. Each CDR3 is given with its conserved first and last residue. The D gene is left open where the match is weak. Rows may omit the clone size; those that give it use once, few, many or a size class.

v_gene	j_gene	abundance	d_gene	CDR3nt	CDR3aa
TRBV7-9	TRBJ1-3	-	-	TGTGCCAGCAGCTTAGGACAGGACAACACCATATATTTT	CASSLGQDNTIYF
TRBV28	TRBJ2-1	-	-	TGTGCCAGCACCACCTCTATAAGGAGTGAGCAGTTCTTC	CASTTSIRSEQFF
TRBV6-6	TRBJ2-7	-	-	TGTGCCAGCAGCTCGGCGGGCACACGGACCTACGAGCAGTACTTC	CASSSAGTRTYEQYF
TRBV5-4	TRBJ2-6	-	-	TGTGCCAGCAGCTTGCAGGGGGCCAACGTCCTGACTTTC	CASSLQGANVLTF
TRBV19	TRBJ1-5	-	TRBD1	TGTGCCAGTAGTATACCCCCCCGGTTGGGCAGGGGGAGCAATCAGCCCCAGCATTTT	CASSIPPRLGRGSNQPQHF
TRBV6-1	TRBJ1-4	few	TRBD1	TGTGCCAGCAGCGAGGACAGGGGAAATGAAAAACTGTTTTTT	CASSEDRGNEKLFF
TRBV7-2	TRBJ2-7	-	TRBD2	TGTGCCAGCACCCCCGGGGGGGGGCAGTCATACGAGCAGTACTTC	CASTPGGGQSYEQYF
TRBV7-9	TRBJ2-1	-	-	TGTGCCAGCAGCTTAGTTTCAGGCGAGCAGTTCTTC	CASSLVSGEQFF
TRBV7-8	TRBJ1-5	-	-	TGTGCCAGCAGCTTGTATGCGGGGCGCAGCAATCAGCCCCAGCATTTT	CASSLYAGRSNQPQHF
TRBV11-2	TRBJ1-2	-	-	TGTGCCAGCAGCCCTACAGGGTTCAATGGCTACACCTTC	CASSPTGFNGYTF
TRBV7-3	TRBJ2-3	-	TRBD2	TGTGCCAGCAGCTTAGGTTTAGCGGGAGCCACAGATACGCAGTATTTT	CASSLGLAGATDTQYF
TRBV5-4	TRBJ2-6	few	-	TGTGCCAGCAGTGAGTTCCCGGTAGCTGGGGCCAACGTCCTGACTTTC	CASSEFPVAGANVLTF
TRBV6-5	TRBJ1-4	-	TRBD1	TGTGCCAGCAGTTACTCGGGACAGACTTTTGAAAAACTGTTTTTT	CASSYSGQTFEKLFF
TRBV2	TRBJ2-7	-	TRBD2	TGTGCCAGCAGTGAAGCGCCGGGAGGGCGGTACTTC	CASSEAPGGRYF
TRBV4-3	TRBJ1-4	many	-	TGCGCCAGCAGCCAAGGTTCCGGCCCGGGGGAAAAACTGTTTTTT	CASSQGSGPGEKLFF
TRBV7-2	TRBJ1-4	once	-	TGTGCCAGCAGCTCCACAGGGCTCCATGAAAAACTGTTTTTT	CASSSTGLHEKLFF
TRBV7-9	TRBJ2-7	-	-	TGTGCCAGCAGCCCCAGACTAGGCCCTCTACACGAGCAGTACTTC	CASSPRLGPLHEQYF
TRBV4-2	TRBJ1-1	-	-	TGTGCCAGCAGCCAAGGACGACTTGAAGCTTTCTTT	CASSQGRLEAFF
TRBV28	TRBJ1-4	-	-	TGTGCCAGCAGTTTTAGTGGTGCTAATGAAAAACTGTTTTTT	CASSFSGANEKLFF
TRBV29-1	TRBJ1-1	-	TRBD1	TGCAGCGCCCCTGCCGGGACAGGGAACACTGAAGCTTTCTTT	CSAPAGTGNTEAFF
TRBV6-5	TRBJ1-1	-	TRBD1	TGTGCCAGCAAGGACAGGGGGCGCCCAGGCACTGAAGCTTTCTTT	CASKDRGRPGTEAFF
TRBV12-5	TRBJ1-5	once	-	TGTGCTAGTGGTTTGGCCGGTTATAGCAATCAGCCCCAGCATTTT	CASGLAGYSNQPQHF
TRBV28	TRBJ2-7	-	TRBD2	TGTGCCAGCAGTCTCTTGACTAGCGTAACCTACGAGCAGTACTTC	CASSLLTSVTYEQYF
TRBV30	TRBJ1-3	-	-	TGTGCCTGGAACACAGGTGACATCTCTGGAAACACCATATATTTT	CAWNTGDISGNTIYF
TRBV9	TRBJ2-5	-	-	TGTGCCAGCAGCGGGCCACGGGTCGGGGAGACCCAGTACTTC	CASSGPRVGETQYF
TRBV4-3	TRBJ2-3	once	TRBD2	TGCGCCAGCAGCCAAGAATCGACGACTAGCGGGGCCACAGATACGCAGTATTTT	CASSQESTTSGATDTQYF
TRBV10-2	TRBJ1-5	few	-	TGCGCCAGCAGTGAATCCCCCACGTCGTCTATTTCTAACAATCAGCCCCAGCATTTT	CASSESPTSSISNNQPQHF
TRBV5-1	TRBJ1-4	-	TRBD1	TGCGCCAGCAGCCTTGAACAGGGGACTAATGAAAAACTGTTTTTT	CASSLEQGTNEKLFF
TRBV10-3	TRBJ2-1	-	-	TGTGCCATCGCCCGGGATCCGACTTACAATGAGCAGTTCTTC	CAIARDPTYNEQFF
TRBV11-2	TRBJ2-3	-	TRBD2	TGTGCCAGCAGCTTAGGGGGACTAGCGGGAAGCGCAGATACGCAGTATTTT	CASSLGGLAGSADTQYF
TRBV10-3	TRBJ1-1	few	-	TGTGCCATCAGTTCAGGGATAGATAACACTGAAGCTTTCTTT	CAISSGIDNTEAFF
TRBV6-5	TRBJ2-5	-	-	TGTGCCAGCAGCCCGAACGGGGGAGTCGGGGAGACCCAGTACTTC	CASSPNGGVGETQYF
TRBV27	TRBJ1-1	-	-	TGCCGTTCCGGTTTTGGCACTGAAGCTTTCTTT	CRSGFGTEAFF
TRBV9	TRBJ2-3	few	TRBD2	TGTGCCAGCAGCGTAACCCCAGCGGGAGGGGGTAGTGATACGCAGTATTTT	CASSVTPAGGGSDTQYF
TRBV19	TRBJ2-7	-	TRBD1	TGTGCCTCAACAGGGGGCATTTTCGACGAGCAGTACTTC	CASTGGIFDEQYF
TRBV18	TRBJ2-1	-	TRBD1	TGTGCCAGCTCACCAGAGACAGGGGATTTGTCGGAGTTCTTC	CASSPETGDLSEFF
TRBV4-2	TRBJ2-3	-	-	TGTGCCAGCAGCCAAGATGAGAGTCGTACGCAGTATTTT	CASSQDESRTQYF
TRBV27	TRBJ2-2	once	-	TGTGCCAGCAGTTGGGGGGGGGCGGGACCCCCCCGGGGAACCGGGGAGCTGTTTTTT	CASSWGGAGPPRGTGELFF
TRBV18	TRBJ2-1	once	-	TGTGCCAGCTCACCCGTAGCGGACTCCTACAATGAGCAGTTCTTC	CASSPVADSYNEQFF
TRBV10-3	TRBJ1-2	-	-	TGTGCCATCAGCACACCAACAGGGAGCTATGGCTACACCTTC	CAISTPTGSYGYTF
TRBV28	TRBJ1-5	few	-	TGTGCCAGCAGTTTAACACATTTCCCTCAGCCCCAGCATTTT	CASSLTHFPQPQHF
TRBV6-6	TRBJ1-1	-	-	TGTGCCAGCAGTTACCGCCGAGGAGGCACTGAAGCTTTCTTT	CASSYRRGGTEAFF
TRBV6-1	TRBJ2-5	-	TRBD1	TGTGCCAGCAGTTTTCGGACAGGCAGTGTGACCCAGTACTTC	CASSFRTGSVTQYF
TRBV13	TRBJ2-1	-	TRBD2	TGTGCCAGCAGCCCCTTAGCGGGGTACAATGAGCAGTTCTTC	CASSPLAGYNEQFF
TRBV20-1	TRBJ1-1	-	-	TGCAGTGCTAGAGACTCCGCTGAAGCTTTCTTT	CSARDSAEAFF
TRBV5-1	TRBJ1-1	few	TRBD1	TGCGCCAGCAGCAGACAGGGAACGAACACTGAAGCTTTCTTT	CASSRQGTNTEAFF